Following are 2 T cell receptor beta chains from one sample sequenced in a study of T-cell reconstitution after alpha-beta-depleted transplantation in children. TCRbeta library construction was performed incorporating unique molecular identifiers. MiXCR, run by TCRdb on the PCR reads, gives a single entry per CDR3 protein. Here the sample spans about 980,000 distinct CDR3 sequences, roughly 31% being singletons. This specimen was PBMCs, mostly from graft donor cells, taken 360 days after TCRalphabeta/CD19-depleted stem cell transplant. The receptors here all came from a boy under two years old who had a stem cell transplant for SCID, so the T cells may come from the graft donor.

The rearrangement uses TRBV28 and TRBJ1-6, with 9 bases fitting TRBD1. CDR3 length: 16 residues. V shed 3 bases, J shed 9 bases, and the junction held 9 bases outside the gene matches. The V gene's germline CDR1 is MDHEN and CDR2 SYDVKM. CDR3 in amino acids: CASSFGDRAVGSPLHF. The CDR3 coding sequence is TGTGCCAGCAGTTTCGGGGACAGGGCAGTAGGTTCACCCCTCCACTTT.

The V call is TRBV7-8, the J call TRBJ2-3, with D perhaps TRBD2 (5 bases). This CDR3 spans 15 amino acids. Trimming took off 2 bases at V and 4 bases at J, with 13 bases between the two ends. Germline V CDR1 and CDR2: SGHVS, FQNEAQ. DNA for the CDR3: TGTGCCAGCAGCTTAAGGCGGACTCCGGCAGATACGCAGTATTTT. It codes for CASSLRRTPADTQYF.